Below, 27 T cell receptor beta chains from the same sample are listed, as sequenced in a study of T cell responses to AZD1222 COVID-19 vaccine (dated by TCRdb to the early 2020s). Preparation of the library involved the immunoSEQ multiplex PCR assay. TCRdb provides this immuneACCESS table in a form limited to in-frame rearrangements. Some clones are lacking; in checked studies, under half of them reflect an unresolved V gene, and why the rest are absent is not known. The sample table shows some 180,000 clones, and over 80% are seen once. The ten largest clonotypes hold around 0.97% of the sample. This sample's time point label indicates: about 28 days (+/-7) after the second vaccine dose. This specimen's treatment or condition label, interpreted: meningococcal conjugate vaccine given as trial control. The specimen comprised peripheral blood, sampled 28 days after the second dose of the MenACWY control vaccine. The receptors derive from an adult who received the MenACWY meningococcal vaccine as a control.

V usage is TRBV18 and J usage is TRBJ1-1, with D tentatively TRBD1 (6 bases). Trimming took 6 bases from V and 2 from J, leaving 13 bases between them. This CDR3 comprises 14 residues. CDR1 KGHSH and CDR2 LQKENI come from the germline V gene. The CDR3 region is CASSLGTINTEAFF. In nucleotides, the CDR3 is TGTGCCAGCTCGCTCGGGACAATAAACACTGAAGCTTTCTTT.

Details on this clone: One end of the junction does not line up with germline, which may come from a read error. In DNA form, the CDR3 reads TGTGCCAGCTTTGGTCCCCCGAACTCTGAAGCTTTCTTT. It codes for CASFGPPNSEAFF. The chain employs TRBV6-6 and TRBJ1-1; the D is unclear. Germline V gives CDR1 MNHNY, CDR2 SVGAGI (reference sequence). This CDR3 has 13 amino acids.

The table lists this clone with a count of one. CDR3 nucleotide sequence: TGTGCCAGCAGTCTGCAGGGAGGGGCTGAAAAACTGTTTTTT. This translates into CASSLQGGAEKLFF. The chain couples TRBV6-5 to TRBJ1-4; D is perhaps TRBD1 (5 bases). The V gene's germline CDR1 is MNHEY and CDR2 SVGAGI. Trimming shortened V by 5 bases and J by 7 bases, and 14 bases separated the two germline ends. This CDR3 contains 14 residues.

V and J are TRBV29-1 and TRBJ2-1, with 12 bases identical to TRBD2. Germline V lookup: CDR1 SQVTM, CDR2 ANQGSEA. The CDR3 consists of 15 residues. The J segment lost 9 bases and the V segment lost 6 bases, leaving 12 bases of the junction unmatched. The CDR3 bases are TGCAGCGTGACGAGACTAGCGGGGGTTCCAAGTGAGCAGTTCTTC. This encodes CSVTRLAGVPSEQFF.

J is TRBJ1-4 and V is TRBV5-3; D remains unclear. TRBV5-3 is recorded as an ORF, its role being uncertain. This CDR3 is 12 amino acids long. V shed 1 base and J shed 13 bases, with 11 bases lying between them. This CDR3 is CARSLLGGGLFF. The CDR3 coding sequence is TGTGCCAGAAGCTTGTTGGGAGGAGGACTGTTTTTT.

V and J are TRBV5-4 and TRBJ2-1; 7 bases align to TRBD1. Germline assignment: CDR1 SGHNT and CDR2 YYREEE (reference sequence). Losses at the gene ends were 3 bases for V and 2 bases for J; bases not matched to a gene: 5. The CDR3 length is 15 residues. The CDR3 spells CASSYGQVPYNEQFF. The DNA for the CDR3 is TGTGCCAGCAGCTACGGACAGGTCCCCTACAATGAGCAGTTCTTC.

The CDR3 here is CASSAFTGSTNEKLFF. CDR3 in DNA: TGTGCCAGCAGCGCCTTTACAGGGTCAACTAATGAAAAACTGTTTTTT. V gene TRBV5-5 combines with J gene TRBJ1-4; D may be TRBD1 (6 bases). Trimming pared 4 bases from V and 0 bases from J, leaving 13 bases between. The germline CDR1 and CDR2 sequences are SGHKS and YYEKEE (reference sequence). CDR3 length equals 16 residues.

The CDR3 DNA follows: TGTGCCAGCAGTGAAAACAGAGCGCTCTCCTATGGCTACACCTTC. Protein sequence: CASSENRALSYGYTF. V and J are TRBV2 and TRBJ1-2; D unresolved. This CDR3 region has 15 residues. CDR1 is SNHLY, CDR2 FYNNEI, per germline. V was clipped by 2 bases and J by 4 bases, with 14 bases between them.

The chain combines TRBV18 with TRBJ2-2; D not resolved. Germline CDR1 is KGHSH and CDR2 is LQKENI. The ends were cut back, 1 base at V and 6 bases at J, with 6 bases in the middle. This CDR3 region has 13 residues. CDR3 DNA: TGTGCCAGCTCACCACTCGTGCCCGGGGAGCTGTTTTTT. Translation gives CASSPLVPGELFF.

As to this clone: Other nucleotide sequences from this sample produce the same CDR3. CDR3 DNA sequence: TGTGCCAGCAGTTTAGGCGGTGAAGCTTTCTTT. Translation: CASSLGGEAFF. This chain joins TRBV12-3 or TRBV12-4 and TRBJ1-1; D is uncertain. CDR3 length: 11 amino acids. V dropped 1 base and J dropped 7 bases, with 4 bases sitting between them.

V usage is TRBV27 and J usage is TRBJ1-5, with 7 bases matching TRBD1. Unmatched junction bases numbered 12, after V lost 6 bases and J lost 7 bases. Per germline, CDR1 MNHEY and CDR2 SMNVEV (reference sequence). This CDR3 spans 15 amino acids. The CDR3 here is CASRWTGGVSQPQHF. The DNA for the CDR3 is TGTGCCAGCAGGTGGACAGGAGGGGTTAGCCAGCCCCAGCATTTT.

The rearrangement joins TRBV5-1 to TRBJ1-1; D perhaps matches TRBD1 (6 bases). The V gene's germline CDR1 is SGHRS and CDR2 YFSETQ. Trimming left V 7 bases short and J 8 bases short, with 24 bases between. CDR3 length equals 15 residues. CDR3 bases: TGCGCCAGCCGGGAGCAGGGGACCCCACTCGGGGAAGCTTTCTTT. Amino acids: CASREQGTPLGEAFF.

This clone was seen a single time. The rearrangement uses TRBV7-8 and TRBJ1-5; D is unclear. Trimming pared 1 base from V and 5 bases from J, leaving 12 bases between. The V gene's germline CDR1 is SGHVS and CDR2 FQNEAQ. The CDR3 has 15 amino acids. CDR3 in amino acids: CASSLETGIDQPQHF. The CDR3 bases are TGTGCCAGCAGCTTAGAGACGGGGATCGATCAGCCCCAGCATTTT.

The chain links TRBV28 to TRBJ1-4; D unclear. V was trimmed by 5 bases and J by 0 bases, leaving 7 bases between them. The CDR3 contains 14 residues. CDR1 and CDR2 (germline): MDHEN, SYDVKM. The chain's CDR3 is CASSGPATNEKLFF. The CDR3 DNA is TGTGCCAGCAGTGGACCAGCAACTAATGAAAAACTGTTTTTT.

The rearrangement links TRBV7-3 to TRBJ2-2; 9 positions agree with TRBD2. The CDR3 extends over 16 amino acids. The trim removed 1 base at V and 5 bases at J, leaving 5 bases unmatched. Per germline, CDR1 SGHTA and CDR2 FQGTGA. The DNA of the CDR3 is TGTGCCAGCAGCTTAAGGGCTAGCGGGGATACCGGGGAGCTGTTTTTT. This gives the protein CASSLRASGDTGELFF.

The genes are TRBV10-2 and TRBJ1-5; D uncertain. Germline V gives CDR1 WSHSY, CDR2 SAAADI. This CDR3 has 16 residues. V was shortened by 4 bases and J by 1 base, with 14 bases between the two germline ends. The CDR3 sequence is CASSVSAGLSNQPQHF. The CDR3 DNA sequence: TGCGCCAGCAGTGTGTCGGCAGGACTAAGCAATCAGCCCCAGCATTTT.

This chain joins TRBV6-5 and TRBJ1-2; 7 bases match TRBD1. Germline values: CDR1 MNHEY, CDR2 SVGAGI. V trimming: 7 bases; J trimming: 4 bases; junction bases outside the gene matches: 6. There are 13 residues in the CDR3. CDR3 nucleotides: TGTGCCAGCAACCCCCGACAGGGCTATGGCTACACCTTC. It specifies CASNPRQGYGYTF.

The chain links TRBV11-2 to TRBJ2-7; D perhaps matches TRBD2 (6 bases). V dropped 3 bases and J dropped 5 bases, with 8 bases sitting between them. In germline, CDR1 is SGHAT, CDR2 FQNNGV. This CDR3 spans 12 amino acids. The CDR3 loop is CASSFSGDEQYF. Here the CDR3 DNA reads TGTGCCAGCAGCTTTTCGGGGGACGAGCAGTACTTC.

The rearrangement joins TRBV19 to TRBJ1-2; TRBD1 aligns across 7 bases. V was pared by 6 bases and J by 0 bases, with 1 base of the junction left unmatched. The CDR3 has 13 residues. The germline CDR1 and CDR2 sequences are LNHDA and SQIVND (reference sequence). In nucleotides, the CDR3 is TGTGCCAGTAGGGGGACAGCTAACTATGGCTACACCTTC. It translates to CASRGTANYGYTF.

This clone was recorded a few times. V gene TRBV28 combines with J gene TRBJ1-2; 8 positions agree with TRBD1. With V trimmed by 6 bases and J by 7 bases, 7 bases remained unmatched. The CDR3 runs 13 residues. Germline V lookup: CDR1 MDHEN, CDR2 SYDVKM. The DNA for the CDR3 is TGTGCCAGCAGCGCCCAGGGGGCTCGTGGCTACACCTTC. Translated: CASSAQGARGYTF.

The genes are TRBV9 and TRBJ2-7; D not certain. Germline CDR1 SGDLS, CDR2 YYNGEE. V was clipped by 0 bases and J by 6 bases, with 10 bases between them. The CDR3 has 13 amino acids. The CDR3 DNA is TGTGCCAGCAGCGTAGGACGTATGGGCGAGCAGTACTTC. Its protein is CASSVGRMGEQYF.

The gene calls are TRBV6-6 and TRBJ1-1, with D perhaps TRBD1 (6 bases). This CDR3 is 14 amino acids long. Germline V gene lookup returns CDR1 MNHNY and CDR2 SVGAGI (reference sequence). V lost 6 bases and J lost 6, with 17 bases in between. The CDR3 is CASSRGGRVPEAFF. The CDR3 coding sequence is TGTGCCAGCAGCCGGGGGGGCAGGGTCCCTGAAGCTTTCTTT.

The chain employs TRBV2 and TRBJ1-6; D is ambiguous. The germline gives CDR1 SNHLY, CDR2 FYNNEI. CDR3 length: 12 amino acids. The ends were cut back, 3 bases at V and 13 bases at J, with 10 bases in the middle. CDR3 nucleotides: TGTGCCAGCAGTGATTTGGCCTCGCCCCTCCACTTT. Translating it yields CASSDLASPLHF. The whole variable domain, remainder taken from reference TRBV2 and TRBJ1-6, is EPEVTQTPSHQVTQMGQEVILRCVPISNHLYFYWYRQILGQKVEFLVSFYNNEISEKSEIFDDQFSVERPDGSNFTLKIRSTKLEDSAMYFCASSDLASPLHFGNGTRLTVT.

In regard to this clone: The sample carries other DNA sequences with the same CDR3. The chain has TRBV30 and TRBJ1-2, with 7 bases fitting TRBD1. With 2 bases clipped from V and 4 bases from J, the junction kept 4 bases outside the gene matches. In germline, CDR1 is GTSNPN, CDR2 SVGIG (reference sequence). This CDR3 has 13 amino acids. The CDR3 coding sequence is TGTGCCTGGAGTTTGGGGACAGTCTATGGCTACACCTTC. Translating gives CAWSLGTVYGYTF.

V gene TRBV4-3 combines with J gene TRBJ1-1, with TRBD1 as a possible D gene (5 bases). CDR1 is LGHNA and CDR2 is YSLEER in the germline V gene. Trimming took 3 bases from V and 9 from J, leaving 17 bases between them. CDR3 length: 14 residues. This chain's CDR3 is CASSHNTGTSKAFF. Written as DNA, the CDR3 is TGCGCCAGCAGCCACAATACCGGGACCTCCAAAGCTTTCTTT.

This chain joins TRBV6-2 or TRBV6-3 and TRBJ1-1, with no clear D. Per the germline V gene, CDR1 is MNHEY and CDR2 is SVGEGT. V gave up 5 bases and J gave up 7 bases, with 17 bases separating them. The CDR3 consists of 14 residues. The DNA for the CDR3 is TGTGCCAGCAGTCTAACCTATACTACAATTGAAGCTTTCTTT. As protein: CASSLTYTTIEAFF.

This chain uses TRBV30 with TRBJ1-4, with D hard to call. CDR3 size: 14 residues. Per germline, CDR1 GTSNPN and CDR2 SVGIG (reference sequence). The V and J ends lost 1 base and 8 bases respectively, with 14 bases between them. CDR3 DNA: TGTGCCTGGAGTGCGAGGATCGGGAGGGAAAAACTGTTTTTT. This codes for CAWSARIGREKLFF.